This TCR beta chain was sequenced during a study of molecular identifiers for immune sequencing clone quantification. Study conclusions and caveats: Clone sizes that are highly expanded could be underestimated when identical TCR molecules share a barcode.

Bulk TCR libraries were made with methods that had been previously described and with listed TCR primers. TCRdb redid the calling of the PCR reads with MiXCR, one entry per CDR3 protein. The profile shows under 600,000 distinct CDR3 sequences, over 20% of them singletons. CDR1 is LGHNT, CDR2 FRNRAP, per germline. CDR3 length equals 15 residues. Concerning this clonotype itself: Its antigen is still unknown. A read error may account for a junction end that differs from germline.

The authors sorted naive CD8 T cells as CD8+CD4-CCR7+CD45RA+. The specimen sequenced was naive CD8+ T cells from blood, with Jurkat cell RNA spiked in. Noted subset: FACS-sorted CD8+CD4-CCR7+CD45RA+ naive T cells. This sequence was found in a human donor in good health. Some libraries in this study had Jurkat cell RNA spiked in. The rearrangement uses TRBV12-5 and TRBJ2-3, with no clear D. The CDR3 is CAGGDKYSSTDTQYF. The CDR3 region has the DNA TGTGCTGGTGGCGACAAGTATTCTAGCACAGATACGCAGTATTTT.